The 14 T cell receptor beta chains in this list originate from one sample, sequenced in a study of blood T cell repertoires in COVID-19. Sequencing used immunoSEQ multiplex PCR; TCRdb keeps in-frame clones, though not all of them. This sample has approximately 380,000 clones, with 88% found just once. Material: PBMCs or T cells enriched from blood (not recorded which). The receptors here all came from a woman aged 18-35 years who had recovered from COVID-19.

The chain has TRBV7-2 and TRBJ1-1; D is unresolved. The ends were cut back, 1 base at V and 5 bases at J, with 8 bases in the middle. The CDR3 has 13 amino acids. The V gene's germline CDR1 is SGHTA and CDR2 FQGNSA. The CDR3 DNA sequence: TGTGCCAGCAGCTTAGGGTTGAGGACTGAAGCTTTCTTT. This codes for CASSLGLRTEAFF.

The J gene is TRBJ1-5, the V gene TRBV6-2 or TRBV6-3; D gene uncertain. Germline lookup yields CDR1 MNHEY and CDR2 SVGEGT. This CDR3 has 14 residues. V was pared by 4 bases and J by 0 bases, with 7 bases between. The CDR3 reads CASSLVYSNQPQHF. For the CDR3, the DNA is TGTGCCAGCAGTTTAGTCTATAGCAATCAGCCCCAGCATTTT.

The chain joins TRBV7-9 to TRBJ1-6; 8 bases fit TRBD1. Germline CDR1 SEHNR, CDR2 FQNEAQ (reference sequence). The length of the CDR3 is 17 residues. V lost 4 bases to trimming and J lost 3 bases; unmatched junction nucleotides: 8. Written as DNA, the CDR3 is TGTGCCAGCAGCTCAACCGACAGGGGAGTCTATAATTCACCCCTCCACTTT. It specifies CASSSTDRGVYNSPLHF.

This clone was seen a few times. J is TRBJ2-2 and V is TRBV28; TRBD2 matches at 9 bases. CDR3 size: 15 residues. V lost 2 bases to trimming and J lost 9 bases; unmatched junction nucleotides: 7. The germline gives CDR1 MDHEN, CDR2 SYDVKM. In nucleotides, the CDR3 is TGTGCCAGCAGTTTACTAGCGGGGAACTCACGGGAGCTGTTTTTT. Translation: CASSLLAGNSRELFF.

The chain has TRBV30 and TRBJ1-2, with TRBD1 as a possible D gene (5 bases). Trimming took 4 bases from V and 4 from J, leaving 19 bases between them. This CDR3 region has 15 residues. Germline V CDR1 and CDR2: GTSNPN, SVGIG (reference sequence). The CDR3 is CAWNRGSYGAYGYTF. CDR3 bases: TGTGCCTGGAACCGGGGGTCCTATGGGGCCTATGGCTACACCTTC.

This chain joins TRBV2 and TRBJ1-1; TRBD1 aligns across 10 bases. The ends lost 6 bases at V and 4 bases at J; junction bases unmatched: 2. Germline-derived CDR1 and CDR2 are SNHLY and FYNNEI. CDR3 length: 13 amino acids. DNA for the CDR3: TGTGCCAGCAGGGACAGGGGGTCCACTGAAGCTTTCTTT. This gives the protein CASRDRGSTEAFF. Combining the CDR3 with reference TRBV2 and TRBJ1-1 gives the whole variable domain EPEVTQTPSHQVTQMGQEVILRCVPISNHLYFYWYRQILGQKVEFLVSFYNNEISEKSEIFDDQFSVERPDGSNFTLKIRSTKLEDSAMYFCASRDRGSTEAFFGQGTRLTVV.

The chain employs TRBV7-9 and TRBJ1-4, with TRBD1 identical over 8 bases. With V trimmed by 5 bases and J by 0 bases, 5 bases remained unmatched. The CDR3 has 16 residues. Germline CDR1 is SEHNR and CDR2 is FQNEAQ (reference sequence). CDR3 amino acids: CASSPSGGATNEKLFF. For the CDR3, the DNA is TGTGCCAGCAGCCCCTCAGGGGGCGCAACTAATGAAAAACTGTTTTTT.

The chain combines TRBV9 with TRBJ2-3, with TRBD2 matching 8 bases. V lost 2 bases to trimming and J lost 2 bases; unmatched junction nucleotides: 10. This CDR3 has 17 residues. The V gene's germline CDR1 is SGDLS and CDR2 YYNGEE. CDR3 loop: CASSVGSGTRTTDTQYF. CDR3 coding DNA: TGTGCCAGCAGCGTCGGATCCGGGACTAGAACCACAGATACGCAGTATTTT.

This chain connects TRBV24-1 to TRBJ2-7; D gene uncertain. V dropped 4 bases and J dropped 1 base, with 7 bases sitting between them. Germline assignment: CDR1 KGHDR and CDR2 SFDVKD. The CDR3 has 13 amino acids. CDR3 in amino acids: CATSDPQSYEQYF. The CDR3, as DNA: TGTGCCACCAGTGACCCCCAGTCCTACGAGCAGTACTTC.

V gene TRBV5-4 combines with J gene TRBJ1-2, with D possibly matching TRBD1 (6 bases). Germline values: CDR1 SGHNT, CDR2 YYREEE (reference sequence). The CDR3 covers 15 residues. V was shortened by 1 base and J by 4 bases, with 14 bases between the two germline ends. CDR3 protein: CASSLSRGHRYGYTF. CDR3 nucleotide sequence: TGTGCCAGCAGCTTGTCGCGGGGGCACCGCTATGGCTACACCTTC.

This rearrangement joins TRBV5-1 to TRBJ1-4; D is undetermined. CDR3 length: 16 residues. The ends were cut back, 0 bases at V and 2 bases at J, with 11 bases in the middle. The germline V gene has CDR1 SGHRS and CDR2 YFSETQ. In DNA, the CDR3 is TGCGCCAGCAGCTTGGGAGGGCCATCCACTAATGAAAAACTGTTTTTT. Amino acids: CASSLGGPSTNEKLFF.

The chain uses TRBV3-1 (or the pseudogene TRBV3-2) and TRBJ1-2; 9 bases fit TRBD1. This CDR3 region has 15 residues. V lost 4 bases, J lost 4 bases, and 7 bases stayed unmatched. Germline CDR1 reads LGHDT; CDR2 reads YNNKEL (reference sequence). The CDR3 protein is CASSRTGASGYGYTF. The DNA of the CDR3 is TGTGCCAGCAGCCGGACAGGGGCTTCTGGCTATGGCTACACCTTC.

The J gene is TRBJ2-1, the V gene TRBV7-8; a weak D match, TRBD2 (5 bases). Germline values: CDR1 SGHVS, CDR2 FQNEAQ. V gave up 2 bases and J gave up 5 bases, with 10 bases separating them. The CDR3 runs to 14 residues. Here the CDR3 DNA reads TGTGCCAGCAGCTTACGGGGAGTCCACAATGAGCAGTTCTTC. Protein sequence: CASSLRGVHNEQFF.

This clone came up once. The CDR3 loop is CASSEQVSAEAFF. In nucleotides, the CDR3 is TGTGCCAGCAGTGAACAGGTTTCGGCTGAAGCTTTCTTT. The chain links TRBV6-1 to TRBJ1-1, with no clear D. Germline V CDR1 and CDR2: MNHNS, SASEGT. This CDR3 has 13 amino acids. Deletions cut 2 bases from V and 6 bases from J, with 10 bases between.